The clone carrying this TCR beta chain has a single count. The data were obtained in a study of control samples from healthy donors and cancer patients. Germline CDR1 LGHDT, CDR2 YNNKEL (reference sequence). The CDR3 has 13 amino acids. The V gene lost 5 bases and the J gene lost 6 bases, with 14 bases spanning the gap. Produced via immunoSEQ multiplex PCR; TCRdb's table is partial and in-frame only. The sample includes roughly 55,000 clones, approximately 85% of them seen just once. The sequencing input was blood. The chain carries TRBV3-1 (or the pseudogene TRBV3-2) and TRBJ2-7; the D gene is possibly TRBD2 (6 bases). This clonotype was sampled from a man aged 45-65 years in good health. CDR3 residues: CASSWDSGLEQYF. CDR3 nucleotides: TGTGCCAGCAGCTGGGACTCGGGGCTCGAGCAGTACTTC.